A single T cell receptor (beta chain) is shown here with its context. Antigen specificity is unknown. Sequencing used immunoSEQ multiplex PCR; TCRdb keeps in-frame clones, though not all of them. The sample has around 36,000 clones; 81% are singletons. This sample was taken from a study of T cells in localized non-small cell lung cancer. The study's findings and limits: Longer survival (overall) was linked to higher T cell density in blood. Median around 56 top-100 tumor clones were shared with paired adjacent lung. It remains possible that heterogeneity exists, since only one tumor region was sequenced. The greatest T cell clonality was found in uninvolved adjacent lung (higher than in tumor).

Germline lookup yields CDR1 SGHNT and CDR2 YENEEA. After removal of 0 bases from V and 10 bases from J, the junction contained 7 bases not matched to a gene. There are 15 residues in the CDR3. The genes are TRBV11-3 and TRBJ1-4; 8 bases agree with TRBD1. The input for sequencing was peripheral blood mononuclear cells, taken before any cancer treatment. This TCR came from a male donor at least 60 years old with stage II lung adenocarcinoma. CDR3 residues: CASSLDRTGCGKLFF. As DNA, the CDR3 is TGTGCCAGCAGCTTAGATAGGACAGGGTGTGGAAAACTGTTTTTT.